Sequencing of this T cell receptor beta chain was carried out in a study of response to subunit inactivated influenza vaccine. Looked up from germline, CDR1 is LGHNA and CDR2 is YSLEER. The CDR3 totals 16 residues. The trim removed 2 bases at V and 2 bases at J, leaving 5 bases unmatched. TCRdb re-analysed the RT-PCR reads in MiXCR, keeping a single row per CDR3 protein. This repertoire shows some 850,000 distinct CDR3 sequences, approximately 17% found once; its top ten account for 11%. General study results and limits: Each seasonal flu vaccination may recruit only limited new T cells, authors suggested.

With regard to this clonotype: The antigen is unknown.

The clonotype originates from a man aged 50 or older who received an inactivated influenza vaccine. The chain uses TRBV4-3 and TRBJ2-1; TRBD1 agrees at 8 bases. The input for sequencing was PBMCs from blood, taken roughly 5 days after vaccination. The CDR3 DNA is TGCGCCAGCAGCCAATCCCGGACAGGGACCTACAATGAGCAGTTCTTC. This codes for CASSQSRTGTYNEQFF.